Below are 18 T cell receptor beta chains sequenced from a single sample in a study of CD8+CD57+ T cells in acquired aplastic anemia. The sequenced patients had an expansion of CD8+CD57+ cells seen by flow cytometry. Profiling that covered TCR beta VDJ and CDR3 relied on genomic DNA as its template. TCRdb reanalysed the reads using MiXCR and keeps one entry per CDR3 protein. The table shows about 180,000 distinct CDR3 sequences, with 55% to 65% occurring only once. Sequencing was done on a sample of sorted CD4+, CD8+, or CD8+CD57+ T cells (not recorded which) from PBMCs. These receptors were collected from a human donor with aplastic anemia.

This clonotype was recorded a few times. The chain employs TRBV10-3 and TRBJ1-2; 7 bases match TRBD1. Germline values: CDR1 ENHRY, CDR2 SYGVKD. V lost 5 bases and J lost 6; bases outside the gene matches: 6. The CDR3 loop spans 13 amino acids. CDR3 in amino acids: CAISTGVGDGYTF. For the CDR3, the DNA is TGTGCCATCAGTACAGGGGTCGGGGATGGCTACACCTTC.

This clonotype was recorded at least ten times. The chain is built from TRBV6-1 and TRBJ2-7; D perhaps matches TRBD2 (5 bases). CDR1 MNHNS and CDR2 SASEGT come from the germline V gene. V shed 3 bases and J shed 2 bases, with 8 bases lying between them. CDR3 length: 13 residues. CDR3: CASSERGTYEQYF. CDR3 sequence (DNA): TGTGCCAGCAGTGAGCGAGGGACCTACGAGCAGTACTTC.

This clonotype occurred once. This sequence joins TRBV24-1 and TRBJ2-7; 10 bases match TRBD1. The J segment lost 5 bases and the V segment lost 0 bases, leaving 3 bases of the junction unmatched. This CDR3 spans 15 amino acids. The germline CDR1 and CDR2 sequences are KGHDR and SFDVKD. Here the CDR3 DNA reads TGTGCCACCAGTGATTTGGAGGGACAGGGGAACGAGCAGTACTTC. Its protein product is CATSDLEGQGNEQYF.

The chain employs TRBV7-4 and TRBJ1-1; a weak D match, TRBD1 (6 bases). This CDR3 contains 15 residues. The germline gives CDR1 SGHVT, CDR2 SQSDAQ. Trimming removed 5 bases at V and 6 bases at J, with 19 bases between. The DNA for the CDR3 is TGTGCCAGCAGCCCGGGGGGGGGGCGCATCGCTGAAGCTTTCTTT. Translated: CASSPGGGRIAEAFF.

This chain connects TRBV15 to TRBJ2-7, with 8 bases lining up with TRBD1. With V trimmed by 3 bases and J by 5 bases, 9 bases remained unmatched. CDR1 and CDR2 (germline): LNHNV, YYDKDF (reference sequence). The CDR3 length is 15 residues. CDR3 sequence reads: CATSSYDRGIDEQYF. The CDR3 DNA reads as TGTGCCACCAGCAGTTACGACAGGGGTATCGACGAGCAGTACTTC.

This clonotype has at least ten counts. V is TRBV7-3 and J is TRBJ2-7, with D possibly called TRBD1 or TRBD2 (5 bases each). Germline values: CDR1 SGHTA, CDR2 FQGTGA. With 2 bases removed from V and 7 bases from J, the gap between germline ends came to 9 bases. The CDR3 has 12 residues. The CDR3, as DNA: TGTGCCAGCAGCTTAGGGACGGGTGAGCAGTACTTC. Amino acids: CASSLGTGEQYF.

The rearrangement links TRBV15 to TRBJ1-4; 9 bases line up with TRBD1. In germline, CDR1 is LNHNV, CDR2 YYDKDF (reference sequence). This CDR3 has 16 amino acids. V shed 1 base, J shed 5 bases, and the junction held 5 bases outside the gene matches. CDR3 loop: CATSRATDRGNEKLFF. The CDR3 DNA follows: TGTGCCACCAGCAGAGCTACCGACAGGGGGAATGAAAAACTGTTTTTT.

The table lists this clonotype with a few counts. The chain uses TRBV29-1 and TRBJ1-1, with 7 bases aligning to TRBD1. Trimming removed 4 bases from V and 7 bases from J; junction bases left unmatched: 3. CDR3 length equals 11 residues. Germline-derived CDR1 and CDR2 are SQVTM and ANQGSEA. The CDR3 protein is CSVARDSEAFF. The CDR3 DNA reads TGCAGCGTTGCCCGGGACAGTGAAGCTTTCTTT.

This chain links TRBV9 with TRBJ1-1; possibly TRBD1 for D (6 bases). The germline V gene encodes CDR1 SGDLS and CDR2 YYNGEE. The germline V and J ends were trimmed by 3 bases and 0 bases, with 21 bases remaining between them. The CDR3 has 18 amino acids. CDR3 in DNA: TGTGCCAGCAGCGACAACCCAGAAAGGGGGATAATGAACACTGAAGCTTTCTTT. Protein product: CASSDNPERGIMNTEAFF.

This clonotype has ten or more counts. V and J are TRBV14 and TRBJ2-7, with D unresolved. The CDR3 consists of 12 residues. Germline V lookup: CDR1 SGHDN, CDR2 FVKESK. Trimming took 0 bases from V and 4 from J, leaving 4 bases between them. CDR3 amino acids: CASSQEGYEQYF. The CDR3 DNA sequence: TGTGCCAGCAGCCAAGAAGGGTACGAGCAGTACTTC.

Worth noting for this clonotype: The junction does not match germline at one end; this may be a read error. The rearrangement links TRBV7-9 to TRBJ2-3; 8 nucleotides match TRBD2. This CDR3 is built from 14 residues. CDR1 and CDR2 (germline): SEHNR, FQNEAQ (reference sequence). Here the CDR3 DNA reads TGCGCCAGCAGCTCGAATAGCGGGACGGATACGCAGTATTTT. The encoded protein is CASSSNSGTDTQYF. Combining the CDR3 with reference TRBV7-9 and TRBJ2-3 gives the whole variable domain DTGVSQNPRHKITKRGQNVTFRCDPISEHNRLYWYRQTLGQGPEFLTYFQNEAQLEKSRLLSDRFSAERPKGSFSTLEIQRTEQGDSAMYLCASSSNSGTDTQYFGPGTRLTVL.

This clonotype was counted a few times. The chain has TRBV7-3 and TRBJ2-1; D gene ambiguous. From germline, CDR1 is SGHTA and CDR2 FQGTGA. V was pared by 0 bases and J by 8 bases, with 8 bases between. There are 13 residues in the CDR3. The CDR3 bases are TGTGCCAGCAGCTTAACGGCTTTCGATGAGCAGTTCTTC. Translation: CASSLTAFDEQFF.

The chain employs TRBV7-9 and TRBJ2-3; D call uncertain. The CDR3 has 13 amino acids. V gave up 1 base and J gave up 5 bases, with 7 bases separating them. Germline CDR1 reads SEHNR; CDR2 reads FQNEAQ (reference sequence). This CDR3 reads CASSLELRDTQYF. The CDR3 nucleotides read TGTGCCAGCAGCTTAGAATTAAGAGATACGCAGTATTTT. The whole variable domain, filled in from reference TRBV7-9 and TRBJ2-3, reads DTGVSQNPRHKITKRGQNVTFRCDPISEHNRLYWYRQTLGQGPEFLTYFQNEAQLEKSRLLSDRFSAERPKGSFSTLEIQRTEQGDSAMYLCASSLELRDTQYFGPGTRLTVL.

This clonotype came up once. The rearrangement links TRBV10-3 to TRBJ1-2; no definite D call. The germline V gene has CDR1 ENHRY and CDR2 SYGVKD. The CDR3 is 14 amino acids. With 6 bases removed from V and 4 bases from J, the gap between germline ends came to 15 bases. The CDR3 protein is CAIRESPPLYGYTF. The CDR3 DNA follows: TGTGCCATCAGAGAATCGCCGCCCCTCTATGGCTACACCTTC.

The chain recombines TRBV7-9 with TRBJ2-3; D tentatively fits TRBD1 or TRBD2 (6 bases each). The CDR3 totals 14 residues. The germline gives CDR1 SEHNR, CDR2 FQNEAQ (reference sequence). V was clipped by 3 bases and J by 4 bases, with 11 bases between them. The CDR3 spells CASSFTGAADTQYF. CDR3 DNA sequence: TGTGCCAGCAGCTTCACGGGGGCCGCAGATACGCAGTATTTT.

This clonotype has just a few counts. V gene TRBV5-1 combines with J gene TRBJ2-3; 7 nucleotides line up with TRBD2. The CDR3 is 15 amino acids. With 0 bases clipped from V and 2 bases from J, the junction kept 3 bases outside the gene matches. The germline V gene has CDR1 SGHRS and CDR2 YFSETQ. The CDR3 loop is CASSLERGHTDTQYF. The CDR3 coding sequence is TGCGCCAGCAGCTTGGAGCGGGGCCACACAGATACGCAGTATTTT.

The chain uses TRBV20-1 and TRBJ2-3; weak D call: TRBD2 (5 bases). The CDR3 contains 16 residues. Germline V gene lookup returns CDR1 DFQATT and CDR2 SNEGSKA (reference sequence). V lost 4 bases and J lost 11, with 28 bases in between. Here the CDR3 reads CSAMDGQTSPYNEQYF. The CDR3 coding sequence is TGCAGTGCTATGGATGGGCAAACTAGTCCCTACAATGAGCAGTATTTT.

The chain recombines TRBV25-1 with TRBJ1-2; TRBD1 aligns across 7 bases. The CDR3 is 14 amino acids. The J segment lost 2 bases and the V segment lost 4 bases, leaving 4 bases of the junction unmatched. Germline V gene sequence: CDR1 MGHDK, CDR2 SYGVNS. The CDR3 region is CASSGWGQNYGYTF. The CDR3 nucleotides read TGTGCCAGCAGTGGATGGGGACAGAACTATGGCTACACCTTC.